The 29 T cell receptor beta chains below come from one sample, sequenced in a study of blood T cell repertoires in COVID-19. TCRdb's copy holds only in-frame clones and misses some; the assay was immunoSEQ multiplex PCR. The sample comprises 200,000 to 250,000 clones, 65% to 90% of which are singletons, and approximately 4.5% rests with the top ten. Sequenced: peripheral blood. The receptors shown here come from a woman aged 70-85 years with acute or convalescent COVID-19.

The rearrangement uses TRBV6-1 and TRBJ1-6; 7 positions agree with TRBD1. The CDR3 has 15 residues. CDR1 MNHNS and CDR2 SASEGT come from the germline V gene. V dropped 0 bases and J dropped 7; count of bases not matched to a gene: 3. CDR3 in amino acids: CASSEAGQTNSPLHF. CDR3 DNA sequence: TGTGCCAGCAGTGAAGCGGGACAGACAAATTCACCCCTCCACTTT.

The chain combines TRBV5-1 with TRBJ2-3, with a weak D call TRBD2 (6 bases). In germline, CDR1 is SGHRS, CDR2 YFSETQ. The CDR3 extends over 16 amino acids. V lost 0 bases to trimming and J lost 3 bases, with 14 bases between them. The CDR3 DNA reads TGCGCCAGCAGCTTGGATGGGCTAGCGAGGACAGATACGCAGTATTTT. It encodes CASSLDGLARTDTQYF.

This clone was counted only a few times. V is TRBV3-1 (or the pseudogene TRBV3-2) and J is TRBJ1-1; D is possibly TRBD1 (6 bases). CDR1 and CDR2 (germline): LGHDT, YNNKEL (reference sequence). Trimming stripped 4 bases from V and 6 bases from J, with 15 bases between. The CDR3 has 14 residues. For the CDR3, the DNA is TGTGCCAGCAGCCCGACAGGCGGTCTATCTGAAGCTTTCTTT. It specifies CASSPTGGLSEAFF.

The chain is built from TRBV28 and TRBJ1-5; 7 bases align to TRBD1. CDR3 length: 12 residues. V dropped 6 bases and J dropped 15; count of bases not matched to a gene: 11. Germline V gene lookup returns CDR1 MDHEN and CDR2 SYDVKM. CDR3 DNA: TGTGCCAGCAGCCCAGGACAGGAAAGGGGGCATTTT. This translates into CASSPGQERGHF.

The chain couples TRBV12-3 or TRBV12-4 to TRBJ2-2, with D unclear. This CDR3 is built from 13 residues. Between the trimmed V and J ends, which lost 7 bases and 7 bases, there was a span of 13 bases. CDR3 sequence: CASTLLRDGELFF. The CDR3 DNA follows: TGTGCCAGCACCCTCCTCCGCGACGGGGAGCTGTTTTTT.

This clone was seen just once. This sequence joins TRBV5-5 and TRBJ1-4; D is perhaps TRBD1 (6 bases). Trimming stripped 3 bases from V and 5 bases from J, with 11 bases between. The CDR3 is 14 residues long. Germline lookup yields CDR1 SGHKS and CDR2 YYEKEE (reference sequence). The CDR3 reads CASSSGHINEKLFF. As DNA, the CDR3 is TGTGCCAGCAGCTCGGGACACATAAATGAAAAACTGTTTTTT.

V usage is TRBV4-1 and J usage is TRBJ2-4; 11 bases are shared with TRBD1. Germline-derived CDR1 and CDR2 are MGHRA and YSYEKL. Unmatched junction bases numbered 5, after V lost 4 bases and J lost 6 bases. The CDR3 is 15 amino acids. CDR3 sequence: CASSPGQGAGNIQYF. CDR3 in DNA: TGCGCCAGCAGCCCAGGACAGGGGGCCGGAAACATTCAGTACTTC.

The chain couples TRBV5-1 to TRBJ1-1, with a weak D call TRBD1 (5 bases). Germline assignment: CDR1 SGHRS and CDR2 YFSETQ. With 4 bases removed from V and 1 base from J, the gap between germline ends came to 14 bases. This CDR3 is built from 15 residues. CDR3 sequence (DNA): TGCGCCAGCAGCCCCTCGGGGGTGGGGAACACTGAAGCTTTCTTT. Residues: CASSPSGVGNTEAFF.

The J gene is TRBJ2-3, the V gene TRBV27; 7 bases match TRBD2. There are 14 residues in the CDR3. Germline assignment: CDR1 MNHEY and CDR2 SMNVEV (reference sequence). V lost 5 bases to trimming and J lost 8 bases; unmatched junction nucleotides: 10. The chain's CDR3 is CASSVGTTSITQYF. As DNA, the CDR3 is TGTGCCAGCAGTGTAGGGACTACCTCTATTACGCAGTATTTT.

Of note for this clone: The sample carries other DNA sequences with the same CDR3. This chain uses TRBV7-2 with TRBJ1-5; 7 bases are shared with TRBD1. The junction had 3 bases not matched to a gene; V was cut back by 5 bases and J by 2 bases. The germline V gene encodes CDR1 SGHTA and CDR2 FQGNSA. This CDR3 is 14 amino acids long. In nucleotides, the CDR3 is TGTGCCAGCAGCCCTGACAGGGGCAATCAGCCCCAGCATTTT. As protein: CASSPDRGNQPQHF.

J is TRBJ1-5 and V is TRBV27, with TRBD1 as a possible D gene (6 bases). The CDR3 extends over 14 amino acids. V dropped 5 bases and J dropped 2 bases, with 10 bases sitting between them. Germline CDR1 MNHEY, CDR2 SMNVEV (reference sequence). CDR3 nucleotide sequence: TGTGCCAGCAGTGGACACAGGGGCAATCAGCCCCAGCATTTT. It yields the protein CASSGHRGNQPQHF.

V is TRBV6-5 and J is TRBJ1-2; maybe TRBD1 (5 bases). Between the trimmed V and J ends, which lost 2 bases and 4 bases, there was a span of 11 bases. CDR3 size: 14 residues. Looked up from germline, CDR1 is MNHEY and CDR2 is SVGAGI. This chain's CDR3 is CASSYPDSPYGYTF. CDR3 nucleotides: TGTGCCAGCAGTTACCCTGACAGCCCCTATGGCTACACCTTC.

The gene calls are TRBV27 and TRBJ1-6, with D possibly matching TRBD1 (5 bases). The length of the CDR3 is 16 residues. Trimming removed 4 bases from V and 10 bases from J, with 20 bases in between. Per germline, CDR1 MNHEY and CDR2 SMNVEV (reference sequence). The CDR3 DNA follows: TGTGCCAGCAGTTCGCTACAGGCAGGGAATTTGTCACCCCTCCACTTT. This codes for CASSSLQAGNLSPLHF.

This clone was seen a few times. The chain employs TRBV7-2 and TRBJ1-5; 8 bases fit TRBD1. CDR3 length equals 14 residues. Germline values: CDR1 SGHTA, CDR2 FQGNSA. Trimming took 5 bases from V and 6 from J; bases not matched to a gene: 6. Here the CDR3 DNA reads TGTGCCAGCAGCCTAACAGGGGGACCTCAGCCCCAGCATTTT. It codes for CASSLTGGPQPQHF.

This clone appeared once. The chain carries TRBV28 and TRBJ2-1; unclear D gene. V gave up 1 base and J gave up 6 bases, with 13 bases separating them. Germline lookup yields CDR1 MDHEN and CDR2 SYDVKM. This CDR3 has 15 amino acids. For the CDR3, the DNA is TGTGCCAGCAGTTTATTCCAGGTTAATGGCAATGAGCAGTTCTTC. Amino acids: CASSLFQVNGNEQFF.

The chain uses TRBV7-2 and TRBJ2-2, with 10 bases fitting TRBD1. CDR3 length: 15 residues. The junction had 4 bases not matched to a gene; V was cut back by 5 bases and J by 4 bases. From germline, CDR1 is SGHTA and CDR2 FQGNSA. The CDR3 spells CASSPDRGRTGELFF. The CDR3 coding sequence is TGTGCCAGCAGCCCCGACAGGGGGCGCACCGGGGAGCTGTTTTTT.

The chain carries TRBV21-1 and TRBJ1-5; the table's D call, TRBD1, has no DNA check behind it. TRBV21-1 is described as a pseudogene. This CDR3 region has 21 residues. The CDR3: CASSKFFLAGGCRDSNQPQHF. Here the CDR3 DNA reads TGTGCCAGCAGCAAATTCTTTCTGGCAGGGGGATGTCGTGACAGCAATCAGCCCCAGCATTTT.

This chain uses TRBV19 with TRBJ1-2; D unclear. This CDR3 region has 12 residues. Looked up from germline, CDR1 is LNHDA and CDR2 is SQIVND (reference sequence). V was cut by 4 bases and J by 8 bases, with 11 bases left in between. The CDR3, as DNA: TGTGCCAGTAGTACAGGTCCAGTGGGCTACACCTTC. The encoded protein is CASSTGPVGYTF.

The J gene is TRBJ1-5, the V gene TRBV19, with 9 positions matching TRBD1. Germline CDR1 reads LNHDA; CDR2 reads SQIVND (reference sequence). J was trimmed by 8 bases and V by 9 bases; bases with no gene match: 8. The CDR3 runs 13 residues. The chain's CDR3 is CASIDRGTEPQHF. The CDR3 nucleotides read TGTGCCAGCATTGACAGGGGGACGGAGCCCCAGCATTTT.

The CDR3 here is CASSLQANSEQYF. The CDR3, as DNA: TGTGCCAGCAGCTTACAGGCCAACAGCGAGCAGTACTTC. J is TRBJ2-7 and V is TRBV7-9, with D unresolved. Trimming removed 2 bases from V and 6 bases from J, with 11 bases in between. CDR3 size: 13 residues. CDR1 and CDR2 (germline): SEHNR, FQNEAQ (reference sequence).

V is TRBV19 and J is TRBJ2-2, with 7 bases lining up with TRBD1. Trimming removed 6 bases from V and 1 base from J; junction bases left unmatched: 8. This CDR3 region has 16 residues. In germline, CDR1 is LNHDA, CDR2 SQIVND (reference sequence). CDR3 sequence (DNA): TGTGCCAGTAGGATGGGGGCAGGGGGGAACACCGGGGAGCTGTTTTTT. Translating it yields CASRMGAGGNTGELFF. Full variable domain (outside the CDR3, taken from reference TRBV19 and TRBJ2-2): DGGITQSPKYLFRKEGQNVTLSCEQNLNHDAMYWYRQDPGQGLRLIYYSQIVNDFQKGDIAEGYSVSREKKESFPLTVTSAQKNPTAFYLCASRMGAGGNTGELFFGEGSRLTVL.

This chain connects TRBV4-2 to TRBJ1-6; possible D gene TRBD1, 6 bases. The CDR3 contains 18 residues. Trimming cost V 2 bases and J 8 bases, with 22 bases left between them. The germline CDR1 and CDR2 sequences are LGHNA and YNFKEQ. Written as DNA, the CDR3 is TGTGCCAGCAGCCAATTAGCCCTCAGGGGCTGGGGAGATTCACCCCTCCACTTT. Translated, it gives CASSQLALRGWGDSPLHF.

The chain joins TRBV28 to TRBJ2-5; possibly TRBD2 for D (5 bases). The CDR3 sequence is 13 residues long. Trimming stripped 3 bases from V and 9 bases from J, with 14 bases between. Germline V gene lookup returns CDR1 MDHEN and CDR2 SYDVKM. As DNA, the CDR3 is TGTGCCAGCAGTTTGCAAAATCCCGGGGCCCAGTACTTC. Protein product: CASSLQNPGAQYF.

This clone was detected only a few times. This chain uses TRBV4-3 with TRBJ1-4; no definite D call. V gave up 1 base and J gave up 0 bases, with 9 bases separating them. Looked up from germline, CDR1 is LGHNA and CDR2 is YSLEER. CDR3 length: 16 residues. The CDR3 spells CASSQGPGTTNEKLFF. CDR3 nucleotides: TGCGCCAGCAGCCAAGGGCCGGGTACAACTAATGAAAAACTGTTTTTT.

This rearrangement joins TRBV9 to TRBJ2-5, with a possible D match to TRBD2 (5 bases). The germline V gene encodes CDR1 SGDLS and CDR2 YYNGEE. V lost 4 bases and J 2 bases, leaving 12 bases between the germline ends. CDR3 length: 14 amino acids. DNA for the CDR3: TGTGCCAGCAGCCCCGGACTCCCTCAAGAGACCCAGTACTTC. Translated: CASSPGLPQETQYF.

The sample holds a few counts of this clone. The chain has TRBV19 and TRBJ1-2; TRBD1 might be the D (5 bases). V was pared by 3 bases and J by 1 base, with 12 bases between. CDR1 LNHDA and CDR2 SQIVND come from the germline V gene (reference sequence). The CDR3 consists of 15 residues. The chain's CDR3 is CASSIWSQGNYGYTF. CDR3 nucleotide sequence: TGTGCCAGTAGTATCTGGTCCCAGGGTAACTATGGCTACACCTTC.

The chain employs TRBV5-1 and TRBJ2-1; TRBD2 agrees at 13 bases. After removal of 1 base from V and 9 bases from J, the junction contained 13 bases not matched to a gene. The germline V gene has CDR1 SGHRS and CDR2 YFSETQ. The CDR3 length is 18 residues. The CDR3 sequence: CASSLFPPTSGGAGEQFF. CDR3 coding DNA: TGCGCCAGCAGCTTGTTCCCCCCAACTAGCGGGGGGGCGGGTGAGCAGTTCTTC.

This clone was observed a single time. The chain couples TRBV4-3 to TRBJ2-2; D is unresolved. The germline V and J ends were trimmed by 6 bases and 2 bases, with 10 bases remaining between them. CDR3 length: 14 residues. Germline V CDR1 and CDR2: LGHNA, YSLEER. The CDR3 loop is CASRFEFNTGELFF. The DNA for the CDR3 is TGCGCCAGCAGATTCGAGTTTAACACCGGGGAGCTGTTTTTT.

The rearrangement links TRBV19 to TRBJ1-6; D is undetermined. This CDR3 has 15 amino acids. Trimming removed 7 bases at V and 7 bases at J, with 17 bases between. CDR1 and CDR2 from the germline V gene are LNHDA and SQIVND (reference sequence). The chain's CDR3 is CASTPAQTNNSPLHF. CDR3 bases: TGTGCCAGTACTCCGGCACAGACTAACAATTCACCCCTCCACTTT.